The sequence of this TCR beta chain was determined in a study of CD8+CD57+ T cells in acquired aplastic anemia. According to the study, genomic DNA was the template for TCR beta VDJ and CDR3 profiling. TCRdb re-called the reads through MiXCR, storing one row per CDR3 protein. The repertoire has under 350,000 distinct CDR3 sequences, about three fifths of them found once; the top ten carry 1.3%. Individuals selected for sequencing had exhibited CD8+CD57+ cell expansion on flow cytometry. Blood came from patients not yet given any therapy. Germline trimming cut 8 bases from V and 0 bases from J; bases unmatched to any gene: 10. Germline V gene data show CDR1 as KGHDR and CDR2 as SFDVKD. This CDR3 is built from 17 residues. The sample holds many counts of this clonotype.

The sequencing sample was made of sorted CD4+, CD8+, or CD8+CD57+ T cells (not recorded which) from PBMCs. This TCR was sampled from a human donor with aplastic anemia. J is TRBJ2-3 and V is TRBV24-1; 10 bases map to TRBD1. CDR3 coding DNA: TGTGCCACCAACAGGGACAGGGGCTTTCGAAGCACAGATACGCAGTATTTT. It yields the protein CATNRDRGFRSTDTQYF.